Sequencing of this T cell receptor beta chain was carried out in a study of OX40 agonist ivuxolimab in advanced cancers. Study-level information: At under 85% male, the cohort had a mean age of approximately 64 years, ranging from roughly 20 to 79.

A note on this clone: Its antigen is as yet unknown.

Only in-frame clones appear in the TCRdb table, and some are missing; sequencing was by immunoSEQ multiplex PCR. The sample carries fewer than 85,000 clones, roughly 73% recorded once. Overall study findings and caveats: Clonal expansion was seen in CD4+ and CD8+ blood T cells by week 6 at 0.1 to 3.0 mg/kg.

Blood samples were obtained at baseline, cycle 4 day 1, and cycle 7 day 1. Germline V CDR1 and CDR2: SNHLY, FYNNEI. The CDR3 consists of 10 residues. Sample: CD4+ or CD8+ T cells sorted from blood, taken in a trial of the OX40 agonist ivuxolimab. The rearrangement joins TRBV2 to TRBJ2-5, with D hard to call. The DNA end is more similar to TRBJ2-7, so the J call may be wrong. The receptor's source is an adult with an advanced solid tumor such as melanoma, head and neck, liver or kidney cancer. Written as DNA, the CDR3 is TGTGCCAGCAGTGATTACGAGCAGTACTTC. It translates to CASSDYEQYF.